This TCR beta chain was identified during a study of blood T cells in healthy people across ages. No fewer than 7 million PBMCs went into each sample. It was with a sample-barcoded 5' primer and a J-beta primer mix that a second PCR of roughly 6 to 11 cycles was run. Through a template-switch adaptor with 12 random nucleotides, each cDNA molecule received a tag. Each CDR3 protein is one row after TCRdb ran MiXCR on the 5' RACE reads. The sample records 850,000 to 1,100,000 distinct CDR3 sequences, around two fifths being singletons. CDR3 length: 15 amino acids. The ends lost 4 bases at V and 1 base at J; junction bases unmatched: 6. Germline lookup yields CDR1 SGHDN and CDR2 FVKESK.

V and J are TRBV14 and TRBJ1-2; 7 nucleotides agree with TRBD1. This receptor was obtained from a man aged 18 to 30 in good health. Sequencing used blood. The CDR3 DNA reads TGTGCCAGCAGCCCGACAGGGCATATTAACTATGGCTACACCTTC. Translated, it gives CASSPTGHINYGYTF.